This paragraph reports one TCR beta chain. This CDR3 contains 15 residues. Germline CDR1 and CDR2: DFQATT and SNEGSKA (reference sequence). Germline trimming cut 0 bases from V and 0 bases from J; bases unmatched to any gene: 3. The data belong to a study of naive and memory T cell subsets. Both TRBC1 and TRBC2 were covered by a beta constant-region primer of two equimolar oligonucleotides. MiXCR, run by TCRdb on the UMI-ligation and nested PCR reads, gives a single entry per CDR3 protein. This table has approximately 89,000 distinct CDR3 sequences, about 7% appearing once. The rearrangement links TRBV20-1 to TRBJ2-7; 9 nucleotides line up with TRBD2. This clonotype was sampled from a human donor in good health. Sequencing was done on a sample of central memory CD4+ T cells from blood. The chain's CDR3 is CSARDPSGTSYEQYF. In DNA, the CDR3 is TGCAGTGCTAGAGACCCTAGCGGGACCTCCTACGAGCAGTACTTC.